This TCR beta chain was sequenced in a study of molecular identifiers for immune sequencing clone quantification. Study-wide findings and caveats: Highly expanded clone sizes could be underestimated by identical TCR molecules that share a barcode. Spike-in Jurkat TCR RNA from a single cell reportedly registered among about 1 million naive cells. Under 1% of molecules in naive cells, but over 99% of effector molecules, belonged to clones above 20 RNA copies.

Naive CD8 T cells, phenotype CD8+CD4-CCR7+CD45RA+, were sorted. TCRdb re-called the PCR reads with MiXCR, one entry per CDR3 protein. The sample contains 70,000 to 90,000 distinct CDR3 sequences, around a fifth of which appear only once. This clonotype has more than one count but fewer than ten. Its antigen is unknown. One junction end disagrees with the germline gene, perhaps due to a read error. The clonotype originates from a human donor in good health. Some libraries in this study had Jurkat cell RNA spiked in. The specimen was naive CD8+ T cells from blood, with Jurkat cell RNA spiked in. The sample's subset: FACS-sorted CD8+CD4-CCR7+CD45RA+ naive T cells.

For the CDR3, the DNA is TGCAGCGTTGAAGATCTTAACAGCTCCGACGAGCAGTACTTC. Translating gives CSVEDLNSSDEQYF. This chain connects TRBV29-1 to TRBJ2-7; D unresolved. Germline lookup yields CDR1 SQVTM and CDR2 ANQGSEA. The CDR3 is made up of 14 amino acids.